A single sample is the source of the 2 T cell receptor beta chains below, sequenced in a study of beta chain features in type 1 diabetes. Reverse transcribing all isolated RNA meant expressed TCRB transcripts were sequenced. Sequenced by immunoSEQ multiplex PCR; TCRdb stores in-frame clones only, minus some. The table has tens of thousands of clones, 69% seen once. Study observations and caveats: Shorter TCRB CDR3s, moderately but significantly so, marked every one of the four CD4+ subsets in Type 1 diabetes patients.

Their specific antigens are unknown. The specimen was Tregs from blood. All receptors derive from a man in his late teens or twenties with type 1 diabetes.

This chain connects TRBV7-2 to TRBJ2-5; the match to TRBD2 covers 9 bases. The DNA end is more similar to TRBJ2-7, so the J call may be wrong. Germline V gene sequence: CDR1 SGHTA, CDR2 FQGNSA. The CDR3 length is 13 residues. The CDR3 DNA reads TGTGCCAGCAGCTTACTAGCGGGGTACGAGCAGTACTTC. Its protein product is CASSLLAGYEQYF.

V usage is TRBV2 and J usage is TRBJ1-1, with 10 bases fitting TRBD1. The CDR3 runs to 13 residues. The ends lost 8 bases at V and 5 bases at J; junction bases unmatched: 5. Germline CDR1 SNHLY, CDR2 FYNNEI. The DNA of the CDR3 is TGTGCCAGCTCCTGGACAGGGGGAACTGAAGCTTTCTTT. This encodes CASSWTGGTEAFF.